One sample yielded the 23 T cell receptor beta chains listed below, sequenced in a study of shared clonotypes between healthy human individuals. Measured with immunoSEQ multiplex PCR; TCRdb has only the in-frame clones, and not every one. The sample holds about 460,000 clones; 75% to 80% are singletons and the top ten take about 12%. Material for sequencing was PBMCs. These receptors all stem from a middle-aged woman in good health. Some clones in this sample may be carry-over from other donors' samples.

The chain links TRBV25-1 to TRBJ2-5; D is uncertain. Matching the DNA end better, TRBJ2-7 makes the J call doubtful. The CDR3 spans 13 residues. Germline CDR1 and CDR2: MGHDK and SYGVNS. The CDR3 region has the DNA TGTGCCAGCAGTGGGCATGGAATTGACGAGCAGTACTTC. It specifies CASSGHGIDEQYF.

V gene TRBV5-1 combines with J gene TRBJ2-7; 8 nucleotides align to TRBD1. The trim removed 0 bases at V and 2 bases at J, leaving 7 bases unmatched. CDR1 and CDR2 (germline): SGHRS, YFSETQ. The CDR3 loop spans 16 amino acids. For the CDR3, the DNA is TGCGCCAGCAGCTTGGGGTCGACAGGGGCTCCCTACGAGCAGTACTTC. Translating it yields CASSLGSTGAPYEQYF.

This clone has ten or more counts. Other nucleotide sequences from this sample produce the same CDR3. The chain employs TRBV30 and TRBJ2-1; D might be TRBD2 (6 bases). Deletions cut 3 bases from V and 5 bases from J, with 14 bases between. The germline V gene has CDR1 GTSNPN and CDR2 SVGIG (reference sequence). This CDR3 spans 14 amino acids. The DNA of the CDR3 is TGTGCCTGGAGCGCCTCCTGGGGGGACAATGAGCAGTTCTTC. This gives the protein CAWSASWGDNEQFF.

The chain couples TRBV9 to TRBJ2-7; D might be TRBD1 or TRBD2, each matching 5 bases. Trimming stripped 4 bases from V and 2 bases from J, with 13 bases between. CDR3 size: 14 residues. CDR1 and CDR2 (germline): SGDLS, YYNGEE. The CDR3 DNA sequence: TGTGCCAGCAGCACCAGGGACCGGCCCTACGAGCAGTACTTC. It is translated as CASSTRDRPYEQYF.

The chain uses TRBV18 and TRBJ1-2, with D perhaps TRBD1 (6 bases). The CDR3 spans 14 residues. Germline CDR1 is KGHSH and CDR2 is LQKENI. With 2 bases removed from V and 4 bases from J, the gap between germline ends came to 11 bases. CDR3 sequence (DNA): TGTGCCAGCTCACCAACGGGGGCGAGCTATGGCTACACCTTC. Its translation is CASSPTGASYGYTF.

CDR3 DNA: TGTGCCAGCAGCCAAGGCGGGGGACTAAAAAATGAGCAGTTCTTC. This gives the protein CASSQGGGLKNEQFF. V and J are TRBV4-2 and TRBJ2-1; 7 bases match TRBD2. The CDR3 is 15 amino acids. Germline-derived CDR1 and CDR2 are LGHNA and YNFKEQ. Trimming removed 1 base from V and 7 bases from J; junction bases left unmatched: 7.

This clone appeared a single time. The chain carries TRBV13 and TRBJ2-5; D ambiguous. CDR1 PRHDT and CDR2 FYEKMQ come from the germline V gene (reference sequence). Between the trimmed V and J ends, which lost 0 bases and 2 bases, there was a span of 4 bases. The CDR3 runs 13 residues. CDR3 nucleotides: TGTGCCAGCAGCTTAGGCCCTCAAGAGACCCAGTACTTC. Translating it yields CASSLGPQETQYF.

The DNA of the CDR3 is TGCGCCAGCAGCCGAGATCCCCTAGAGGGAGGGTACGAGCAGTACTTC. It codes for CASSRDPLEGGYEQYF. The chain couples TRBV4-3 to TRBJ2-7, with 7 bases aligning to TRBD2. Per the germline V gene, CDR1 is LGHNA and CDR2 is YSLEER. Trimming took 4 bases from V and 4 from J; bases not matched to a gene: 13. This CDR3 region has 16 residues.

The J gene is TRBJ2-1, the V gene TRBV19; 11 positions agree with TRBD2. Germline-derived CDR1 and CDR2 are LNHDA and SQIVND (reference sequence). The length of the CDR3 is 15 residues. The V and J ends lost 7 bases and 4 bases, in that order; junction bases with no gene match: 6. The DNA for the CDR3 is TGTGCCAGTATTCCGGGGACTAGCGGTTACAATGAGCAGTTCTTC. Translation: CASIPGTSGYNEQFF.

The genes are TRBV7-2 and TRBJ1-4; 8 bases map to TRBD1. CDR1 and CDR2 from the germline V gene are SGHTA and FQGNSA. The V and J ends lost 5 bases and 7 bases, in that order; junction bases with no gene match: 9. CDR3 length: 15 amino acids. This CDR3 reads CASSPQTGEGEKLFF. CDR3 in DNA: TGTGCCAGCAGCCCCCAGACAGGGGAGGGTGAAAAACTGTTTTTT.

The rearrangement joins TRBV27 to TRBJ2-1; a possible D gene is TRBD1 (6 bases). The CDR3 totals 16 residues. Germline CDR1 and CDR2: MNHEY and SMNVEV (reference sequence). V lost 4 bases to trimming and J lost 3 bases, with 16 bases between them. The CDR3 nucleotides are TGTGCCAGCAGTTCACCCGGACAGACTAACTACAATGAGCAGTTCTTC. It encodes CASSSPGQTNYNEQFF.

This clone was found many times. V and J are TRBV4-1 and TRBJ2-7, with D possibly matching TRBD2 (5 bases). This CDR3 contains 21 residues. Germline-derived CDR1 and CDR2 are MGHRA and YSYEKL. Between the trimmed V and J ends, which lost 0 bases and 2 bases, there was a span of 29 bases. DNA for the CDR3: TGCGCCAGCAGCCAAGATGTGCCGCGGGCAGGCTTCGTGGGTGTTCCCTACGAGCAGTACTTC. The encoded protein is CASSQDVPRAGFVGVPYEQYF.

The chain carries TRBV29-1 and TRBJ2-5; D is possibly TRBD2 (6 bases). CDR3 size: 12 residues. From germline, CDR1 is SQVTM and CDR2 ANQGSEA. V lost 7 bases and J 3 bases, leaving 12 bases between the germline ends. CDR3 protein: CSARDWKETQYF. The CDR3 DNA sequence: TGCAGCGCCCGGGACTGGAAAGAGACCCAGTACTTC.

This chain connects TRBV5-6 to TRBJ1-4; TRBD1 aligns across 9 bases. Germline values: CDR1 SGHDT, CDR2 YYEEEE. The V and J ends lost 4 bases and 5 bases, in that order; junction bases with no gene match: 9. The CDR3 is 16 amino acids. For the CDR3, the DNA is TGTGCCAGCAGCAAACAGGGGGCAGGCTTAAATGAAAAACTGTTTTTT. Residues: CASSKQGAGLNEKLFF.

This clone came up many times. Other DNA sequences from this sample encode an identical CDR3 as well. This sequence joins TRBV6-4 and TRBJ1-1; possibly TRBD1 for D (6 bases). V lost 3 bases and J 3 bases, leaving 14 bases between the germline ends. The CDR3 runs to 15 residues. The germline V gene encodes CDR1 MRHNA and CDR2 SNTAGT. The CDR3 DNA reads TGTGCCAGCAGTGAAAGGGGGTCAAGGCACACTGAAGCTTTCTTT. Residues: CASSERGSRHTEAFF.

This clone was seen a single time. This chain connects TRBV7-3 to TRBJ2-1, with D uncertain. CDR1 SGHTA and CDR2 FQGTGA come from the germline V gene. CDR3 size: 14 residues. Trimming stripped 8 bases from V and 8 bases from J, with 19 bases between. CDR3 nucleotides: TGTGCCAGCTCCCCAGTCAACAGTGTGGATGAGCAGTTCTTC. It is translated as CASSPVNSVDEQFF. The whole variable domain, remainder taken from reference TRBV7-3 and TRBJ2-1, is GAGVSQTPSNKVTEKGKYVELRCDPISGHTALYWYRQSLGQGPEFLIYFQGTGAADDSGLPNDRFFAVRPEGSVSTLKIQRTERGDSAVYLCASSPVNSVDEQFFGPGTRLTVL.

The chain uses TRBV28 and TRBJ2-3; a weak D match, TRBD2 (5 bases). The V end was cut by 3 bases, the J end by 4 bases, with 11 bases between. The CDR3 runs to 14 residues. CDR1 and CDR2 from the germline V gene are MDHEN and SYDVKM. The CDR3 reads CASSLPRGSDTQYF. Written as DNA, the CDR3 is TGTGCCAGCAGTTTGCCCCGAGGGTCAGATACGCAGTATTTT.

The rearrangement joins TRBV7-7 to TRBJ2-5; D is possibly TRBD1 or TRBD2 (6 bases each). This CDR3 is 14 amino acids long. Trimming took off 5 bases at V and 4 bases at J, with 14 bases between the two ends. Germline lookup yields CDR1 SSHAT and CDR2 FNYEAQ (reference sequence). CDR3 region: CASSSLGGRETQYF. The CDR3 DNA reads as TGTGCCAGCAGCAGTTTGGGGGGCCGAGAGACCCAGTACTTC.

Comments on this clone: A much larger clone differs from this one at a single base, so this may be a read error. The genes are TRBV28 and TRBJ1-4; D uncertain. The CDR3 extends over 14 amino acids. The germline V and J ends were trimmed by 2 bases and 0 bases, with 4 bases remaining between them. The V gene's germline CDR1 is MDHEN and CDR2 SYDVKM. In DNA form, the CDR3 reads TGTGCCAGCAGTTTAGTTGCAACTAATGAAAAACTGTTTTTT. It codes for CASSLVATNEKLFF.

V gene TRBV7-8 combines with J gene TRBJ1-5; no firm D call. CDR1 is SGHVS and CDR2 is FQNEAQ in the germline V gene. Trimming removed 2 bases at V and 5 bases at J, with 19 bases between. This CDR3 contains 17 residues. The CDR3 nucleotides are TGTGCCAGCAGCTTAATCGAGCTCTCGGCCGCTGATCAGCCCCAGCATTTT. It codes for CASSLIELSAADQPQHF.

The J gene is TRBJ2-7, the V gene TRBV28, with TRBD2 as a possible D gene (6 bases). The V gene's germline CDR1 is MDHEN and CDR2 SYDVKM. Trimming cost V 5 bases and J 0 bases, with 17 bases left between them. This CDR3 has 16 residues. The CDR3 region is CASSGGVTGDSYEQYF. The CDR3 DNA follows: TGTGCCAGCAGTGGAGGGGTTACAGGCGACTCCTACGAGCAGTACTTC.

Comments on this clone: Other nucleotide sequences from this sample produce the same CDR3. The chain couples TRBV5-6 to TRBJ2-5, with D possibly TRBD2 on 5 matching bases. The CDR3 spans 13 residues. Germline V gene lookup returns CDR1 SGHDT and CDR2 YYEEEE. The V end lost 4 bases, the J end lost 1 base, and 8 bases lay between the germline ends. The CDR3 DNA reads as TGTGCCAGCAGCCTGGACTTCCAAGAGACCCAGTACTTC. It yields the protein CASSLDFQETQYF.

The chain recombines TRBV7-9 with TRBJ1-6, with D unclear. Germline V gene data show CDR1 as SEHNR and CDR2 as FQNEAQ (reference sequence). The V end lost 5 bases, the J end lost 4 bases, and 9 bases lay between the germline ends. CDR3 length: 14 amino acids. The CDR3 bases are TGTGCCAGCAGCGTTGAGCAGTATAATTCACCCCTCCACTTT. This gives the protein CASSVEQYNSPLHF.